These 10 T cell receptor beta chains were sequenced from one sample in a study of T cell responses to AZD1222 COVID-19 vaccine. Generated by immunoSEQ multiplex PCR, the TCRdb table keeps only in-frame clones and is missing some. Among around 100,000 clones listed, about 88% were seen once. The sample here was peripheral blood, taken on day 0 of AZD1222 vaccination. The receptor set was obtained from an adult in good health.

The chain joins TRBV3-1 (or the pseudogene TRBV3-2) to TRBJ2-5; TRBD2 matches 10 bases. The ends lost 3 bases at V and 9 bases at J; junction bases unmatched: 10. The CDR3 length is 15 residues. Germline loops: CDR1 LGHDT, CDR2 YNNKEL (reference sequence). The CDR3 loop reads CASSHRTSGPMAQYF. The CDR3 DNA reads as TGTGCCAGCAGCCACCGGACTAGCGGCCCTATGGCCCAGTACTTC.

J is TRBJ1-3 and V is TRBV6-2 or TRBV6-3; the D gene is possibly TRBD1 (6 bases). Germline V gives CDR1 MNHEY, CDR2 SVGEGT. The V end lost 6 bases, the J end lost 0 bases, and 21 bases lay between the germline ends. The CDR3 covers 18 residues. Here the CDR3 reads CASSRRGNQGFSGNTIYF. In DNA form, the CDR3 reads TGTGCCAGCAGCCGACGAGGGAACCAGGGGTTCTCTGGAAACACCATATATTTT.

This clone appeared a single time. The J gene is TRBJ2-1, the V gene TRBV9; TRBD1 aligns across 9 bases. The CDR3 sequence is 16 residues long. Germline CDR1 SGDLS, CDR2 YYNGEE. The ends lost 7 bases at V and 10 bases at J; junction bases unmatched: 18. The CDR3: CASGPGQGRGIGEQFF. The CDR3 bases are TGTGCCAGCGGCCCGGGACAGGGTAGGGGTATAGGCGAGCAGTTCTTC.

J is TRBJ2-1 and V is TRBV12-5; D unresolved. The germline V gene encodes CDR1 LGHNT and CDR2 FRNRAP. Deletions cut 5 bases from V and 4 bases from J, with 9 bases between. The CDR3 loop spans 13 amino acids. CDR3 sequence reads: CASGERVYNEQFF. The CDR3 nucleotides are TGTGCTAGTGGTGAAAGGGTTTACAATGAGCAGTTCTTC.

The V gene is TRBV27, the J gene TRBJ1-1, with 7 bases matching TRBD1. This CDR3 is 13 amino acids long. Germline CDR1 is MNHEY and CDR2 is SMNVEV (reference sequence). The J segment lost 5 bases and the V segment lost 0 bases, leaving 0 bases of the junction unmatched. CDR3 amino acids: CASSLSTGTEAFF. The CDR3, as DNA: TGTGCCAGCAGTTTATCGACAGGGACTGAAGCTTTCTTT.

The chain carries TRBV19 and TRBJ2-2; TRBD1 or TRBD2 may be the D gene (5 bases each). The V end was cut by 10 bases, the J end by 3 bases, with 15 bases between. Germline CDR1 is LNHDA and CDR2 is SQIVND (reference sequence). The CDR3 has 14 amino acids. CDR3 in amino acids: CATRGVADTGELFF. The CDR3 nucleotides read TGTGCCACACGAGGGGTTGCGGACACCGGGGAGCTGTTTTTT.

This clone has just a few counts. V and J are TRBV7-8 and TRBJ2-1; tentatively, D is TRBD2 (5 bases). Per the germline V gene, CDR1 is SGHVS and CDR2 is FQNEAQ. The CDR3 runs to 17 residues. V gave up 7 bases and J gave up 2 bases, with 21 bases separating them. The CDR3 protein is CASIPARISGTYNEQFF. The CDR3 coding sequence is TGTGCCAGCATCCCCGCTCGAATTTCGGGAACCTACAATGAGCAGTTCTTC.

The J gene is TRBJ2-1, the V gene TRBV29-1; TRBD1 matches at 7 bases. With 3 bases clipped from V and 5 bases from J, the junction kept 16 bases outside the gene matches. This CDR3 region has 17 residues. The V gene's germline CDR1 is SQVTM and CDR2 ANQGSEA. CDR3 nucleotide sequence: TGCAGCGTTGATACGGACAGGCTCTATCCAAAAGACAATGAGCAGTTCTTC. Its protein product is CSVDTDRLYPKDNEQFF.

This sequence joins TRBV5-1 and TRBJ2-5; possibly TRBD1 or TRBD2 for D (6 bases each). Trimming left V 1 base short and J 5 bases short, with 15 bases between. Per the germline V gene, CDR1 is SGHRS and CDR2 is YFSETQ. The CDR3 has 15 residues. CDR3 DNA sequence: TGCGCCAGCAGCTTGCGGGAAAGAGGGGGGGAGACCCAGTACTTC. Translation gives CASSLRERGGETQYF.

CDR3 sequence reads: CASSFLAATGELFF. CDR3 bases: TGTGCCAGCAGCTTTCTAGCGGCCACCGGGGAGCTGTTTTTT. This chain uses TRBV11-3 with TRBJ2-2; 7 bases map to TRBD2. Germline CDR1 SGHNT, CDR2 YENEEA. Trimming took 3 bases from V and 4 from J; bases not matched to a gene: 2. The CDR3 is made up of 14 amino acids.